These 27 T cell receptor beta chains share one sample of origin, sequenced in a study of control samples from healthy donors and cancer patients. Sequencing used immunoSEQ multiplex PCR; TCRdb keeps in-frame clones, though not all of them. There are about 160,000 clones in the sample; about 94% occur only once, and approximately 8% lies in the top ten. What was sequenced was blood. These receptors all come from a middle-aged woman in good health.

The rearrangement uses TRBV11-1 and TRBJ2-7, with TRBD2 as a possible D gene (5 bases). V was cut by 6 bases and J by 0 bases, with 15 bases left in between. The V gene's germline CDR1 is SGHAT and CDR2 FQDESV (reference sequence). CDR3 length equals 15 residues. The CDR3 spells CASSLFTGSSYEQYF. The CDR3 bases are TGTGCCAGCAGTCTCTTCACGGGGAGCTCCTACGAGCAGTACTTC.

The J gene is TRBJ2-2, the V gene TRBV27; TRBD1 might be the D (6 bases). Germline-derived CDR1 and CDR2 are MNHEY and SMNVEV (reference sequence). The CDR3 runs to 15 residues. The germline V and J ends were trimmed by 5 bases and 3 bases, with 13 bases remaining between them. The CDR3 DNA reads TGTGCCAGCAGTATACAGGGACGCGACACCGGGGAGCTGTTTTTT. Encoded protein: CASSIQGRDTGELFF.

The gene calls are TRBV3-1 (or the pseudogene TRBV3-2) and TRBJ1-2; D gene ambiguous. The CDR3 runs to 15 residues. V was pared by 0 bases and J by 4 bases, with 12 bases between. In germline, CDR1 is LGHDT, CDR2 YNNKEL (reference sequence). For the CDR3, the DNA is TGTGCCAGCAGCCAAGATGGAGGGAGGTCCTATGGCTACACCTTC. Protein product: CASSQDGGRSYGYTF.

This clone was observed once. The chain uses TRBV11-2 and TRBJ2-2; 7 positions agree with TRBD1. The CDR3 loop spans 13 amino acids. Trimming took 5 bases from V and 7 from J; bases not matched to a gene: 4. Germline values: CDR1 SGHAT, CDR2 FQNNGV. The CDR3, as DNA: TGTGCCAGCAGCCCCGACAGGGTCGGGGAGCTGTTTTTT. This translates into CASSPDRVGELFF. Drawing the rest from reference TRBV11-2 and TRBJ2-2, the complete variable domain is EAGVAQSPRYKIIEKRQSVAFWCNPISGHATLYWYQQILGQGPKLLIQFQNNGVVDDSQLPKDRFSAERLKGVDSTLKIQPAKLEDSAVYLCASSPDRVGELFFGEGSRLTVL.

CDR3 region: CASSLQGATNEKLFF. For the CDR3, the DNA is TGTGCCAGCAGCTTACAGGGGGCGACTAATGAAAAACTGTTTTTT. The rearrangement joins TRBV5-6 to TRBJ1-4; 9 bases align to TRBD1. After removal of 2 bases from V and 2 bases from J, the junction contained 1 base not matched to a gene. Germline values: CDR1 SGHDT, CDR2 YYEEEE. The length of the CDR3 is 15 residues.

The J gene is TRBJ2-1, the V gene TRBV9, with D unclear. The V and J ends lost 3 bases and 4 bases respectively, with 8 bases between them. The CDR3 consists of 13 residues. Germline V lookup: CDR1 SGDLS, CDR2 YYNGEE. The CDR3 coding sequence is TGTGCCAGCAGCGGAATATTGTACAATGAGCAGTTCTTC. This codes for CASSGILYNEQFF.

The chain has TRBV7-2 and TRBJ1-1, with 9 bases matching TRBD1. This CDR3 is 19 amino acids long. CDR1 and CDR2 from the germline V gene are SGHTA and FQGNSA. J gave up 4 bases and V 6 bases, and 21 bases lay outside the gene matches. CDR3: CASSAIIQTTGGVGTEAFF. The CDR3 bases are TGTGCCAGCAGTGCTATAATACAGACCACAGGGGGCGTCGGCACTGAAGCTTTCTTT.

The genes are TRBV5-1 and TRBJ2-4; D remains ambiguous. Between the trimmed V and J ends, which lost 5 bases and 0 bases, there was a span of 12 bases. The germline gives CDR1 SGHRS, CDR2 YFSETQ. This CDR3 comprises 15 residues. The CDR3 region has the DNA TGCGCCAGCAGTTCGACATATTTAGCCAAAAACATTCAGTACTTC. Translated, it gives CASSSTYLAKNIQYF.

The V gene is TRBV29-1, the J gene TRBJ1-4; D might be TRBD1 (5 bases). Trimming took 3 bases from V and 8 from J, leaving 16 bases between them. The CDR3 length is 14 residues. Germline loops: CDR1 SQVTM, CDR2 ANQGSEA. DNA for the CDR3: TGCAGCGTTGACGGGGGGACGAAAGAGGAAAAACTGTTTTTT. Amino acid sequence: CSVDGGTKEEKLFF.

The chain uses TRBV6-5 and TRBJ2-7; D is perhaps TRBD1 (6 bases). Germline V gives CDR1 MNHEY, CDR2 SVGAGI. The V gene lost 6 bases and the J gene lost 4 bases, with 10 bases spanning the gap. The CDR3 is 12 residues long. CDR3 loop: CASRGGAYEQYF. As DNA, the CDR3 is TGTGCCAGCAGAGGGGGAGCTTACGAGCAGTACTTC.

The V gene is TRBV7-9, the J gene TRBJ2-3; 12 nucleotides agree with TRBD2. Germline-derived CDR1 and CDR2 are SEHNR and FQNEAQ (reference sequence). The CDR3 contains 17 residues. V was pared by 4 bases and J by 0 bases, with 5 bases of the junction left unmatched. CDR3 DNA sequence: TGTGCCAGCAGCTCGCTAGCGGGGGGGACTAGCACAGATACGCAGTATTTT. It codes for CASSSLAGGTSTDTQYF.

V usage is TRBV9 and J usage is TRBJ1-4; D unresolved. The CDR3 sequence is 14 residues long. V was clipped by 0 bases and J by 8 bases, with 11 bases between them. Germline-derived CDR1 and CDR2 are SGDLS and YYNGEE. CDR3: CASSVGGRGEKLFF. The CDR3 DNA follows: TGTGCCAGCAGCGTAGGAGGACGAGGGGAAAAACTGTTTTTT.

The V gene is TRBV12-5, the J gene TRBJ1-3; D not certain. The germline gives CDR1 LGHNT, CDR2 FRNRAP. V was trimmed by 1 base and J by 6 bases, leaving 16 bases between them. CDR3 length equals 16 residues. The DNA of the CDR3 is TGTGCTAGTGGTTTGGCCCAGTTTGGCTCACCAAACACCATATATTTT. Protein product: CASGLAQFGSPNTIYF.

The J gene is TRBJ1-2, the V gene TRBV4-2; D is ambiguous. Germline assignment: CDR1 LGHNA and CDR2 YNFKEQ. This CDR3 comprises 14 residues. V was clipped by 0 bases and J by 14 bases, with 19 bases between them. The chain's CDR3 is CASSQDGGFTSETF. CDR3 bases: TGTGCCAGCAGCCAAGATGGAGGCTTTACCTCGGAAACCTTC.

This rearrangement joins TRBV5-4 to TRBJ1-5; weak D call: TRBD1 (6 bases). V shed 2 bases and J shed 3 bases, with 9 bases lying between them. This CDR3 spans 14 amino acids. Germline loops: CDR1 SGHNT, CDR2 YYREEE (reference sequence). CDR3 loop: CASSLQGNNQPQHF. The CDR3 region has the DNA TGTGCCAGCAGCTTACAGGGAAACAATCAGCCCCAGCATTTT.

The J gene is TRBJ2-6, the V gene TRBV4-3; 7 bases line up with TRBD1. The germline gives CDR1 LGHNA, CDR2 YSLEER. CDR3 length: 17 residues. The ends lost 2 bases at V and 2 bases at J; junction bases unmatched: 6. This chain's CDR3 is CASSQSPTGAGANVLTF. CDR3 in DNA: TGCGCCAGCAGCCAATCCCCCACAGGGGCTGGGGCCAACGTCCTGACTTTC.

Only one count was recorded for this clone. The chain recombines TRBV9 with TRBJ2-7; D unresolved. Trimming took 3 bases from V and 1 from J, leaving 8 bases between them. Germline V gene sequence: CDR1 SGDLS, CDR2 YYNGEE. The CDR3 sequence is 13 residues long. CDR3 coding DNA: TGTGCCAGCAGCGACCAGGAATCCTACGAGCAGTACTTC. This encodes CASSDQESYEQYF. The entire variable domain, with the rest obtained from reference TRBV9 and TRBJ2-7, is as follows: DSGVTQTPKHLITATGQRVTLRCSPRSGDLSVYWYQQSLDQGLQFLIQYYNGEERAKGNILERFSAQQFPDLHSELNLSSLELGDSALYFCASSDQESYEQYFGPGTRLTVT.

The CDR3 sequence: CASSRRGGYYNEQFF. The CDR3 DNA is TGTGCCAGCAGTCGGCGGGGGGGATATTACAATGAGCAGTTCTTC. The chain uses TRBV6-5 and TRBJ2-1, with TRBD2 matching over 9 bases. The V segment lost 5 bases and the J segment 4 bases; nucleotides outside the gene matches: 6. The CDR3 runs 15 residues. Germline V gene sequence: CDR1 MNHEY, CDR2 SVGAGI.

This clone appeared a single time. The J gene is TRBJ2-6, the V gene TRBV4-3; 7 nucleotides line up with TRBD1. Germline trimming cut 0 bases from V and 7 bases from J; bases unmatched to any gene: 12. CDR1 and CDR2 (germline): LGHNA, YSLEER. The CDR3 runs 18 residues. CDR3 in amino acids: CASSQDNRGPEYANVLTF. CDR3 nucleotides: TGCGCCAGCAGCCAAGATAACAGGGGCCCTGAGTACGCCAACGTCCTGACTTTC.

This chain connects TRBV12-3 or TRBV12-4 to TRBJ1-1; 7 nucleotides line up with TRBD1. V shed 3 bases, J shed 11 bases, and the junction held 9 bases outside the gene matches. CDR3 length: 13 amino acids. The chain's CDR3 is CASSLGQGDRAFF. The CDR3 bases are TGTGCCAGCAGTTTGGGGCAGGGGGATAGGGCTTTCTTT.

This clone was counted a single time. The rearrangement uses TRBV19 and TRBJ2-2; D is ambiguous. Trimming cost V 6 bases and J 0 bases, with 14 bases left between them. From germline, CDR1 is LNHDA and CDR2 SQIVND (reference sequence). CDR3 length: 16 residues. CDR3 loop: CASSWGGGANTGELFF. CDR3 DNA: TGTGCCAGTAGCTGGGGTGGCGGAGCGAACACCGGGGAGCTGTTTTTT.

J is TRBJ1-1 and V is TRBV7-8; no definite D call. Germline V gene data show CDR1 as SGHVS and CDR2 as FQNEAQ. The ends were cut back, 1 base at V and 2 bases at J, with 14 bases in the middle. The CDR3 is 16 residues long. CDR3 DNA: TGTGCCAGCAGCTTAGGACAAAGGCACCTCAACACTGAAGCTTTCTTT. It is translated as CASSLGQRHLNTEAFF.

The CDR3: CASTQGTAANTGELFF. The DNA of the CDR3 is TGTGCCAGTACCCAAGGGACAGCCGCGAACACCGGGGAGCTGTTTTTT. The chain carries TRBV19 and TRBJ2-2; TRBD1 matches at 7 bases. V was clipped by 7 bases and J by 0 bases; unmatched bases: 8. Germline V lookup: CDR1 LNHDA, CDR2 SQIVND (reference sequence). This CDR3 is built from 16 residues.

The chain carries TRBV9 and TRBJ2-3; D may be TRBD1 (6 bases). Germline values: CDR1 SGDLS, CDR2 YYNGEE. CDR3 length: 17 amino acids. V lost 2 bases, J lost 0 bases, and 16 bases lay in between. The CDR3, as DNA: TGTGCCAGCAGCGTTGGTGGGGGAAGGGGGAGCACAGATACGCAGTATTTT. Translated, it gives CASSVGGGRGSTDTQYF.

The chain uses TRBV2 and TRBJ2-1; TRBD2 aligns across 10 bases. The CDR3 extends over 15 amino acids. The junction had 12 bases not matched to a gene; V was cut back by 8 bases and J by 8 bases. CDR1 is SNHLY, CDR2 FYNNEI, per germline. As DNA, the CDR3 is TGTGCCAGCGGTCAACTAGCGGGGAACGTACATGAGCAGTTCTTC. It is translated as CASGQLAGNVHEQFF.

This sequence joins TRBV4-3 and TRBJ2-5; D assignment may be TRBD1 or TRBD2 (6 bases each). V was shortened by 0 bases and J by 4 bases, with 15 bases between the two germline ends. The CDR3 is made up of 16 amino acids. Germline CDR1 is LGHNA and CDR2 is YSLEER. CDR3 residues: CASSQEVSGGAETQYF. As DNA, the CDR3 is TGCGCCAGCAGCCAAGAGGTGTCCGGGGGCGCAGAGACCCAGTACTTC.

The J gene is TRBJ1-2, the V gene TRBV11-2; D not certain. This CDR3 contains 12 residues. Germline CDR1 SGHAT, CDR2 FQNNGV. V was clipped by 3 bases and J by 2 bases, with 4 bases between them. CDR3 sequence reads: CASSFPNYGYTF. The CDR3 nucleotides read TGTGCCAGCAGCTTCCCGAACTATGGCTACACCTTC.